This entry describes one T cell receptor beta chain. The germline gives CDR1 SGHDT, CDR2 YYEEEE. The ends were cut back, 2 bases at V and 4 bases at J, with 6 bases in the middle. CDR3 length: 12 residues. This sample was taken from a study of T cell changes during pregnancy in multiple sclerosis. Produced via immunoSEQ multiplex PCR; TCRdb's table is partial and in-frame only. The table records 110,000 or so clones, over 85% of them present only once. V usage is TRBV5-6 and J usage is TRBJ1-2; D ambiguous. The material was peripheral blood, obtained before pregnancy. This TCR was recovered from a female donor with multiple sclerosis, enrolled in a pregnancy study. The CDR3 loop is CASSLTVYGYTF. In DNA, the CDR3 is TGTGCCAGCAGCTTAACAGTCTATGGCTACACCTTC.